This T cell receptor beta chain is drawn from a study of cytomegalovirus exposure and HLA in healthy donors. Overall study findings and caveats: An analysis done earlier found most TCR beta V segments productive about 87% or about 30% of the time.

In the case of this clone: Antigen specificity is unknown.

Researchers ran the PCR with 60 Vbeta and 13 Jbeta primers. Authors' data handling: A follow-up analysis tallied tens of millions of unique TCR beta chains, some 11 million shared. Profiled with immunoSEQ multiplex PCR; TCRdb holds only in-frame clones, not every one. V and J calls and clone size are as listed in that table; D and trimming were resolved from the DNA. This sample yields under 150,000 clones, of which around three quarters are seen a single time; more than 2.5% belongs to the top ten. The J segment lost 1 base and the V segment lost 5 bases, leaving 5 bases of the junction unmatched. The CDR3 spans 16 residues. The germline V gene encodes CDR1 MNHEY and CDR2 SMNVEV (reference sequence).

The gene calls are TRBV27 and TRBJ2-3, with 11 bases that match TRBD1. The sequenced material came from PBMCs. The TCR originated in a male donor in good health and CMV-seronegative. CDR3 protein: CASSAWTGGGTDTQYF. In DNA, the CDR3 is TGTGCCAGCAGTGCGTGGACAGGGGGCGGCACAGATACGCAGTATTTT.